A single sample is the source of the 9 T cell receptor beta chains below, sequenced in a study of blood T cell repertoires in COVID-19. Data came from immunoSEQ multiplex PCR; TCRdb stores just in-frame clones and leaves some out. This sample yields fewer than 150,000 clones, of which around 86% are seen a single time; about 4.2% belongs to the top ten. The sample taken for sequencing was peripheral blood. The receptors stem from a woman over 75 with acute or convalescent COVID-19.

The V and J genes are TRBV2 and TRBJ1-4; D unclear. The germline V gene has CDR1 SNHLY and CDR2 FYNNEI. The CDR3 has 14 residues. V shed 7 bases and J shed 5 bases, with 14 bases lying between them. The CDR3 coding sequence is TGTGCCAGCACGGGATACCAACCCAATGAAAAACTGTTTTTT. Residues: CASTGYQPNEKLFF.

The chain combines TRBV24-1 with TRBJ2-7, with 7 bases fitting TRBD1. Germline trimming cut 8 bases from V and 3 bases from J; bases unmatched to any gene: 3. The CDR3 spans 12 residues. CDR1 KGHDR and CDR2 SFDVKD come from the germline V gene. CDR3 sequence: CATKGDSYEQYF. CDR3 sequence (DNA): TGTGCCACCAAAGGGGACAGCTACGAGCAGTACTTC.

The genes are TRBV20-1 and TRBJ2-6, with a tentative D call TRBD2 (5 bases). V lost 3 bases to trimming and J lost 1 base, with 7 bases between them. This CDR3 has 14 residues. Germline loops: CDR1 DFQATT, CDR2 SNEGSKA (reference sequence). CDR3 protein: CSASGGSGANVLTF. The CDR3 DNA follows: TGCAGTGCTAGTGGCGGGTCTGGGGCCAACGTCCTGACTTTC.

The rearrangement links TRBV19 to TRBJ2-1; 9 positions match TRBD1. Germline V gene data show CDR1 as LNHDA and CDR2 as SQIVND (reference sequence). The CDR3 is 16 amino acids. The V and J ends lost 4 bases and 15 bases, in that order; junction bases with no gene match: 19. The CDR3 loop is CASSRGPGRDRVTWFF. The CDR3 nucleotides are TGTGCCAGTAGTAGAGGCCCCGGGCGGGACAGGGTAACGTGGTTCTTC.

This chain uses TRBV9 with TRBJ2-3, with TRBD2 matching 7 bases. The trim removed 4 bases at V and 2 bases at J, leaving 7 bases unmatched. The CDR3 has 15 amino acids. Germline values: CDR1 SGDLS, CDR2 YYNGEE. CDR3: CASSPYGTTTDTQYF. In nucleotides, the CDR3 is TGTGCCAGCAGCCCCTACGGGACTACCACAGATACGCAGTATTTT. Looking up the rest from reference TRBV9 and TRBJ2-3 gives the full variable domain: DSGVTQTPKHLITATGQRVTLRCSPRSGDLSVYWYQQSLDQGLQFLIQYYNGEERAKGNILERFSAQQFPDLHSELNLSSLELGDSALYFCASSPYGTTTDTQYFGPGTRLTVL.

The gene calls are TRBV15 and TRBJ2-7, with D unresolved. In germline, CDR1 is LNHNV, CDR2 YYDKDF (reference sequence). This CDR3 is 14 amino acids long. The V end was cut by 0 bases, the J end by 3 bases, with 9 bases between. As DNA, the CDR3 is TGTGCCACCAGCAGAGAGAGGAGAGTCTACGAGCAGTACTTC. Its protein is CATSRERRVYEQYF.

The chain couples TRBV7-9 to TRBJ2-3; no clear D. The germline V and J ends were trimmed by 5 bases and 1 base, with 13 bases remaining between them. The germline gives CDR1 SEHNR, CDR2 FQNEAQ (reference sequence). The CDR3 totals 15 residues. CDR3 bases: TGTGCCAGCAGCACACCGAGACTGGGCACAGATACGCAGTATTTT. Residues: CASSTPRLGTDTQYF.

The rearrangement links TRBV19 to TRBJ1-6; unclear D gene. Germline assignment: CDR1 LNHDA and CDR2 SQIVND (reference sequence). This CDR3 contains 15 residues. V shed 5 bases and J shed 11 bases, with 19 bases lying between them. This chain's CDR3 is CASSSRTGGRPPLHF. As DNA, the CDR3 is TGTGCCAGTAGTTCCAGGACGGGAGGGAGGCCACCCCTCCACTTT.

The chain employs TRBV5-6 and TRBJ2-7, with a possible D match to TRBD2 (7 bases). CDR1 SGHDT and CDR2 YYEEEE come from the germline V gene. V gave up 1 base and J gave up 5 bases, with 10 bases separating them. CDR3 length equals 13 residues. The CDR3 DNA reads TGTGCCAGCAGCTTGTGGGGGGGCGACGAGCAGTACTTC. This encodes CASSLWGGDEQYF.